The text below deals with one T cell receptor beta chain. The antigen remains undetermined. These data are taken from a study of T cell responses to AZD1222 COVID-19 vaccine. Study results and caveats: Mapped onto spike, vaccine-associated CD4 TCRs spanned it and were dominant at 160-218 and 743-854.

Germline V gene data show CDR1 as SGHRS and CDR2 as YFSETQ. Trimming took 4 bases from V and 2 from J, leaving 9 bases between them. The CDR3 loop spans 13 amino acids. Assay: immunoSEQ multiplex PCR; the TCRdb copy retains only in-frame clones and omits some. Seen here are 140,000 or so clones, about 86% observed once, and the top ten hold approximately 5%. This sequence originates from an adult who received the AZD1222 COVID-19 vaccine. This sequence joins TRBV5-1 and TRBJ2-5; D not certain. The sample was peripheral blood, taken 28 days after the second AZD1222 dose. Here the CDR3 reads CASSPQTQETQYF. The CDR3 DNA sequence: TGCGCCAGCAGCCCCCAAACACAAGAGACCCAGTACTTC.